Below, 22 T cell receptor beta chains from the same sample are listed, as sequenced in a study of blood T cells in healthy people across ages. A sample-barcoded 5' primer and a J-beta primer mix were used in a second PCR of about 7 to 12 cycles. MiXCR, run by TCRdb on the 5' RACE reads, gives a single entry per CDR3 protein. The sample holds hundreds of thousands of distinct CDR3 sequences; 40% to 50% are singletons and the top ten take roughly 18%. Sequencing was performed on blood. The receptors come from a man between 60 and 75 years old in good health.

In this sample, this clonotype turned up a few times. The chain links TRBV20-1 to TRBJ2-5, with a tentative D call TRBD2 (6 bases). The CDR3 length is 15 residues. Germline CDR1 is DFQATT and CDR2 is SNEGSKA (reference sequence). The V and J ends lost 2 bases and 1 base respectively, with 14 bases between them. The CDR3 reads CSARLQGLLQETQYF. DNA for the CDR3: TGCAGTGCTAGACTCCAGGGACTCCTCCAAGAGACCCAGTACTTC.

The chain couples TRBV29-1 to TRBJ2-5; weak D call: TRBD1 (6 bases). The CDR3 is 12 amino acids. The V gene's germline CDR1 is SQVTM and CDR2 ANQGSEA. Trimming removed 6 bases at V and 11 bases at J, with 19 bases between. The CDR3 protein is CSVVLDSLWQYF. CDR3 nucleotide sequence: TGCAGCGTCGTCTTGGACAGTCTTTGGCAGTACTTC.

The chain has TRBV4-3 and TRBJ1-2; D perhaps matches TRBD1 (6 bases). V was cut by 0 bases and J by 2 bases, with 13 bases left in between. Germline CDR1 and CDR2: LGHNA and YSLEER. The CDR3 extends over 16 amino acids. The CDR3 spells CASSQDMQGINYGYTF. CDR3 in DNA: TGCGCCAGCAGCCAAGATATGCAGGGGATCAACTATGGCTACACCTTC.

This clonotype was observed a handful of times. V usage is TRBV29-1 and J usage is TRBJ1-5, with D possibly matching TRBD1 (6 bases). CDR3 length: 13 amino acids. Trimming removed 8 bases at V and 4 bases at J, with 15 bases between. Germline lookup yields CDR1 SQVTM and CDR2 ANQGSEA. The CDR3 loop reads CSYSQGNNQPQHF. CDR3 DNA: TGCAGCTATAGCCAGGGGAATAATCAGCCCCAGCATTTT.

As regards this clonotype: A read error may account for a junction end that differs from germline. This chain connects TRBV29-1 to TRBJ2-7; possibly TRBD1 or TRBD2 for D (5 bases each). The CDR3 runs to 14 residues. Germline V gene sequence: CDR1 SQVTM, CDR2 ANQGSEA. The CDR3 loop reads CGVEAGARPYEQYF. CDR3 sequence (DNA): TGCGGCGTTGAAGCCGGGGCCCGCCCCTACGAGCAGTACTTC.

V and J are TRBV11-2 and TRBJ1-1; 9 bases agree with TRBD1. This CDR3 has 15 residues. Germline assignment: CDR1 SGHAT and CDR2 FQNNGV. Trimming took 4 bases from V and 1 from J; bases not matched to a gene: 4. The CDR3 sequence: CASSSQTGGNTEAFF. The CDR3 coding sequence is TGTGCCAGCAGCTCCCAGACAGGGGGGAACACTGAAGCTTTCTTT.

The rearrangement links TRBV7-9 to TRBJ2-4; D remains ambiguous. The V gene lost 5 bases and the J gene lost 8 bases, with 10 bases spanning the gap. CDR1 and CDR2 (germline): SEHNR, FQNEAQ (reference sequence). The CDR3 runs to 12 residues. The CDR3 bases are TGTGCCAGCAGCCCCCATGGGGACATTCAGTACTTC. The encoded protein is CASSPHGDIQYF.

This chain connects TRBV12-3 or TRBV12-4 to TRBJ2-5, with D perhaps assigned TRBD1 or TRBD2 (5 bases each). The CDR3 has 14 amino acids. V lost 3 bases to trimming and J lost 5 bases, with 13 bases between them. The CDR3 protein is CASSLRGVGETQYF. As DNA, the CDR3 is TGTGCCAGCAGTTTGCGAGGGGTCGGGGAGACCCAGTACTTC.

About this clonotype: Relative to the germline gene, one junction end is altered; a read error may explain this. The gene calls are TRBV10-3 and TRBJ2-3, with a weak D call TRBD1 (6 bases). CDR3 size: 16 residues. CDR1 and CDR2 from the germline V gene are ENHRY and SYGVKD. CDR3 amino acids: CAISPTQGISTDTRYF. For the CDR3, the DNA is TGTGCCATCAGTCCGACACAGGGTATTAGCACAGATACGCGGTATTTT.

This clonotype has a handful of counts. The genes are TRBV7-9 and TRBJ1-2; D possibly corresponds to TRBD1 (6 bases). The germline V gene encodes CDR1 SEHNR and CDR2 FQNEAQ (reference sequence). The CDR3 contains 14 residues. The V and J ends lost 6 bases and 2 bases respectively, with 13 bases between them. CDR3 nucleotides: TGTGCCAGCAGGGTACAGGGTGTCAACTATGGCTACACCTTC. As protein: CASRVQGVNYGYTF. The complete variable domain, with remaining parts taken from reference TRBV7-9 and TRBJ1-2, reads DTGVSQNPRHKITKRGQNVTFRCDPISEHNRLYWYRQTLGQGPEFLTYFQNEAQLEKSRLLSDRFSAERPKGSFSTLEIQRTEQGDSAMYLCASRVQGVNYGYTFGSGTRLTVV.

CDR3 sequence (DNA): TGTGCCAGCGCGGAGTTGGCGAATGAGCAGTACTTC. Residues: CASAELANEQYF. V and J are TRBV6-1 and TRBJ2-1; D gene unclear. The J call may be wrong; the DNA end is better matched by TRBJ2-7. This CDR3 has 12 amino acids. Germline V lookup: CDR1 MNHNS, CDR2 SASEGT.

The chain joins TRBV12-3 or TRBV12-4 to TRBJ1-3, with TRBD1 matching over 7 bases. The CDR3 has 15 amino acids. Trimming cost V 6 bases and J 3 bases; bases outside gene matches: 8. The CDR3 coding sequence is TGTGCCAGCAGAGTACAGGGGACCGGTGGAAACACCATATATTTT. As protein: CASRVQGTGGNTIYF.

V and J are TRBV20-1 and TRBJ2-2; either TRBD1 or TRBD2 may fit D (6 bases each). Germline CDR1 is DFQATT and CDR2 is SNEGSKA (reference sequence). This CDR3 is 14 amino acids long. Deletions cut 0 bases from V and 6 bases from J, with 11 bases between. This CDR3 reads CSARDQRGAGELFF. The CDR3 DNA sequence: TGCAGTGCTAGAGATCAAAGGGGGGCCGGGGAGCTGTTTTTT.

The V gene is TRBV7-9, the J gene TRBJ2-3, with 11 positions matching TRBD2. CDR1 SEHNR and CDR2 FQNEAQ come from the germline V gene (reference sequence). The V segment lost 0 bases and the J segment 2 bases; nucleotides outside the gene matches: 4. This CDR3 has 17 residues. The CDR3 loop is CASSLALAGEYTDTQYF. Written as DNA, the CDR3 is TGTGCCAGCAGCTTAGCACTAGCGGGGGAATACACAGATACGCAGTATTTT.

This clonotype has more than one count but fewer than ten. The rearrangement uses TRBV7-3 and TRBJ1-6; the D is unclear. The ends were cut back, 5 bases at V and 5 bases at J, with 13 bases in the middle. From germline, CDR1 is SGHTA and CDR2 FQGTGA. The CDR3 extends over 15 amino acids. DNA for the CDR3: TGTGCCAGCAGCCTTTCACCAGGAAATAATTCACCCCTCCACTTT. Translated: CASSLSPGNNSPLHF.

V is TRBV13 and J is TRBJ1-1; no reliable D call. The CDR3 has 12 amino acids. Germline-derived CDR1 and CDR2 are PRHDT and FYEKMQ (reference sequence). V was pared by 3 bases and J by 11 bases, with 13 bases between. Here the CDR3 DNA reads TGTGCCAGCAGCTTCAGAGGTCAGGAGGCTTTCTTT. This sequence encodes CASSFRGQEAFF. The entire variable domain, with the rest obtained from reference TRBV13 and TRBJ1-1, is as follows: AAGVIQSPRHLIKEKRETATLKCYPIPRHDTVYWYQQGPGQDPQFLISFYEKMQSDKGSIPDRFSAQQFSDYHSELNMSSLELGDSALYFCASSFRGQEAFFGQGTRLTVV.

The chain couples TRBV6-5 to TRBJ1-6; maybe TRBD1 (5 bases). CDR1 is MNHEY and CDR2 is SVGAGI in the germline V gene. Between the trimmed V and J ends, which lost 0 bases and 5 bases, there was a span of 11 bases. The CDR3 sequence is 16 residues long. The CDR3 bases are TGTGCCAGCAGTTACTCCAGGGACCGCAATAATTCACCCCTCCACTTT. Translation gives CASSYSRDRNNSPLHF.

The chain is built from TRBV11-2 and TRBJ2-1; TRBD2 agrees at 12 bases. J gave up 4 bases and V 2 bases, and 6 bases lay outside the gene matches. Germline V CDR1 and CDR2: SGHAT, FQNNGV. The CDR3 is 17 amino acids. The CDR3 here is CASSLRPGLAGYNEQFF. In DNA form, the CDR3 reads TGTGCCAGCAGCTTAAGGCCTGGACTAGCGGGGTACAATGAGCAGTTCTTC.

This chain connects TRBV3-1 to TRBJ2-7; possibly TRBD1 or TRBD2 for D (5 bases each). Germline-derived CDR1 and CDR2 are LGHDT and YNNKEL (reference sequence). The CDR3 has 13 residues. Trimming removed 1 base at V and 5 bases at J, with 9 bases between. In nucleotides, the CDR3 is TGTGCCAGCAGCCAAGGCAGGGACGACGAGCAGTACTTC. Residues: CASSQGRDDEQYF.

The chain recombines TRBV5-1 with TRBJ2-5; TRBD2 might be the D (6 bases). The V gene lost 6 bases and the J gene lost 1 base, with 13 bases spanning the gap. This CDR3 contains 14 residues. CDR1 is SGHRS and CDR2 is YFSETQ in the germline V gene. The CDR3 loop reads CASTGLPLQETQYF. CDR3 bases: TGCGCCAGCACGGGACTCCCCCTCCAAGAGACCCAGTACTTC. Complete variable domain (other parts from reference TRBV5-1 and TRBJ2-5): KAGVTQTPRYLIKTRGQQVTLSCSPISGHRSVSWYQQTPGQGLQFLFEYFSETQRNKGNFPGRFSGRQFSNSRSEMNVSTLELGDSALYLCASTGLPLQETQYFGPGTRLLVL.

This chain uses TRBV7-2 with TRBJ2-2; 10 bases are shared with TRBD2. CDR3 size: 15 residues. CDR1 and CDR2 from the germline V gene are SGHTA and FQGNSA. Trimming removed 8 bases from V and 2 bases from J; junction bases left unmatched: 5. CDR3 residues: CASSGTSVNTGELFF. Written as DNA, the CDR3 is TGTGCCAGCTCCGGGACTAGCGTCAACACCGGGGAGCTGTTTTTT.

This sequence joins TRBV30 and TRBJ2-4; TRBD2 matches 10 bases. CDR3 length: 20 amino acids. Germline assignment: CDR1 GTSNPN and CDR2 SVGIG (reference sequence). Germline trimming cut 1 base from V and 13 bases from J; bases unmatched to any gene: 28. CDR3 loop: CAWSGPSSGGPYSNPYGQYF. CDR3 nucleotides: TGTGCCTGGAGTGGACCGTCTAGCGGGGGCCCATATTCTAACCCCTACGGGCAGTACTTC.